A single sample is the source of the 23 T cell receptor beta chains below, sequenced in a study of radiation and T cells in renal cell carcinoma. Profiling relied on immunoSEQ multiplex PCR, and the TCRdb table lists in-frame clones only, not all of them. The profile shows 15,000 to 20,000 clones, approximately 62% of them singletons. Treatment described: treatment-naive control, cytoreductive nephrectomy. The source was tumor tissue, collected from a patient whose treatment was nephrectomy without radiotherapy. The receptors come from a man aged 50 or older with renal cell carcinoma.

A word on this clone: Different DNA sequences within this sample yield the same CDR3. The chain couples TRBV15 to TRBJ2-7; D is undetermined. Trimming stripped 0 bases from V and 3 bases from J, with 6 bases between. This CDR3 contains 13 residues. The V gene's germline CDR1 is LNHNV and CDR2 YYDKDF (reference sequence). CDR3 loop: CATSRDPDYEQYF. The CDR3, as DNA: TGTGCCACCAGCAGAGACCCTGACTACGAGCAGTACTTC.

This sequence joins TRBV6-5 and TRBJ1-2; unclear D gene. The ends were cut back, 0 bases at V and 4 bases at J, with 12 bases in the middle. Germline V gene lookup returns CDR1 MNHEY and CDR2 SVGAGI. This CDR3 is built from 15 residues. The CDR3 reads CASSYSRLDLYGYTF. CDR3 DNA: TGTGCCAGCAGTTACTCACGTCTGGACCTCTATGGCTACACCTTC.

The genes are TRBV6-6 and TRBJ2-3; 13 bases align to TRBD2. The CDR3 runs to 16 residues. The germline gives CDR1 MNHNY, CDR2 SVGAGI (reference sequence). The junction had 11 bases not matched to a gene; V was cut back by 7 bases and J by 7 bases. The CDR3 region is CASTHPGLAGSYTQYF. The DNA for the CDR3 is TGTGCCAGCACTCATCCGGGACTAGCGGGATCCTATACGCAGTATTTT.

This clone was seen a handful of times. The chain joins TRBV4-3 to TRBJ2-1; 11 nucleotides match TRBD2. J gave up 9 bases and V 0 bases, and 4 bases lay outside the gene matches. Germline V lookup: CDR1 LGHNA, CDR2 YSLEER. This CDR3 has 15 amino acids. The CDR3 nucleotides are TGCGCCAGCAGCCAAGATAGCGGGAGGGCCGGTGAGCAGTTCTTC. Translated, it gives CASSQDSGRAGEQFF.

The chain joins TRBV6-1 to TRBJ1-2; D not certain. Germline V lookup: CDR1 MNHNS, CDR2 SASEGT. The CDR3 extends over 14 amino acids. V gave up 5 bases and J gave up 4 bases, with 14 bases separating them. This CDR3 reads CASSPDGLPYGYTF. For the CDR3, the DNA is TGTGCCAGCAGTCCTGACGGACTGCCCTATGGCTACACCTTC.

This clone showed up just a few times. V is TRBV7-8 and J is TRBJ1-5, with unresolved D. The CDR3 has 13 residues. V lost 5 bases, J lost 5 bases, and 10 bases lay in between. Germline CDR1 is SGHVS and CDR2 is FQNEAQ. The CDR3: CASSPVPYQPQHF. The CDR3 DNA reads as TGTGCCAGCAGCCCTGTTCCGTATCAGCCCCAGCATTTT.

This rearrangement joins TRBV9 to TRBJ1-1, with 9 bases matching TRBD1. V lost 4 bases and J lost 8; bases outside the gene matches: 12. CDR3 length: 15 amino acids. Germline V gene lookup returns CDR1 SGDLS and CDR2 YYNGEE. For the CDR3, the DNA is TGTGCCAGCAGCTACTACCCGGGACAGGGCCTCGAAGCTTTCTTT. Its protein product is CASSYYPGQGLEAFF. Complete variable domain (other parts from reference TRBV9 and TRBJ1-1): DSGVTQTPKHLITATGQRVTLRCSPRSGDLSVYWYQQSLDQGLQFLIQYYNGEERAKGNILERFSAQQFPDLHSELNLSSLELGDSALYFCASSYYPGQGLEAFFGQGTRLTVV.

The chain combines TRBV5-6 with TRBJ1-1, with D perhaps TRBD1 (6 bases). The CDR3 covers 16 residues. Germline assignment: CDR1 SGHDT and CDR2 YYEEEE. The germline V and J ends were trimmed by 3 bases and 0 bases, with 15 bases remaining between them. The CDR3: CASSYRDTILNTEAFF. The CDR3 nucleotides are TGTGCCAGCAGCTACCGGGACACAATATTGAACACTGAAGCTTTCTTT.

This rearrangement joins TRBV2 to TRBJ1-2, with D maybe TRBD1 (5 bases). Germline CDR1 and CDR2: SNHLY and FYNNEI. This CDR3 contains 15 residues. The V end lost 6 bases, the J end lost 4 bases, and 18 bases lay between the germline ends. For the CDR3, the DNA is TGTGCCAGCAGCCTCGGCCAGGGATTTATCTATGGCTACACCTTC. Its translation is CASSLGQGFIYGYTF.

This clone was detected only once. The rearrangement links TRBV5-4 to TRBJ1-2, with 9 bases identical to TRBD1. Germline values: CDR1 SGHNT, CDR2 YYREEE (reference sequence). The CDR3 is 14 residues long. With 0 bases clipped from V and 7 bases from J, the junction kept 4 bases outside the gene matches. DNA of the CDR3: TGTGCCAGCAGCTTGGCGGACAGGGGCGGTGGCTACACCTTC. It codes for CASSLADRGGGYTF.

This rearrangement joins TRBV6-4 to TRBJ2-2; 9 nucleotides line up with TRBD1. After removal of 1 base from V and 6 bases from J, the junction contained 12 bases not matched to a gene. CDR3 size: 18 residues. Germline CDR1 reads MRHNA; CDR2 reads SNTAGT. Here the CDR3 reads CASSDFSAGTGRPGELFF. Here the CDR3 DNA reads TGTGCCAGCAGTGACTTTTCAGCCGGGACAGGGCGTCCCGGGGAGCTGTTTTTT.

The chain is built from TRBV5-6 and TRBJ1-2; 8 positions match TRBD1. V gave up 0 bases and J gave up 4 bases; unmatched junction bases: 8. This CDR3 has 16 amino acids. In germline, CDR1 is SGHDT, CDR2 YYEEEE. The CDR3 DNA is TGTGCCAGCAGCTTGGTGTTTTACAGGGGGAGCTATGGCTACACCTTC. It yields the protein CASSLVFYRGSYGYTF.

The chain carries TRBV4-3 and TRBJ1-1, with D possibly matching TRBD1 (5 bases). V gave up 0 bases and J gave up 5 bases, with 13 bases separating them. Germline lookup yields CDR1 LGHNA and CDR2 YSLEER. This CDR3 has 15 residues. The chain's CDR3 is CASSQDKRAGTEAFF. CDR3 coding DNA: TGCGCCAGCAGCCAAGATAAAAGGGCAGGGACTGAAGCTTTCTTT.

The gene calls are TRBV5-1 and TRBJ1-4; D possibly corresponds to TRBD1 (5 bases). There are 16 residues in the CDR3. Germline CDR1 reads SGHRS; CDR2 reads YFSETQ. V dropped 0 bases and J dropped 1 base, with 10 bases sitting between them. The CDR3 DNA reads TGCGCCAGCAGCTTGGTTGGGGGGTTAACTAATGAAAAACTGTTTTTT. Translating it yields CASSLVGGLTNEKLFF.

The chain uses TRBV15 and TRBJ1-6; D perhaps matches TRBD1 (6 bases). CDR1 and CDR2 from the germline V gene are LNHNV and YYDKDF (reference sequence). V was cut by 1 base and J by 5 bases, with 15 bases left in between. This CDR3 is 17 amino acids long. CDR3 DNA: TGTGCCACCAGCAGAGTCCGGGGGGCGATTGATAATTCACCCCTCCACTTT. This translates into CATSRVRGAIDNSPLHF.

The CDR3 loop is CASSDPGTPFYEQYF. CDR3 DNA: TGTGCCAGCAGTGACCCCGGGACACCATTCTACGAGCAGTACTTC. This chain connects TRBV6-1 to TRBJ2-7; a weak D match, TRBD1 (6 bases). CDR3 length: 15 residues. V was pared by 3 bases and J by 3 bases, with 15 bases between. The germline gives CDR1 MNHNS, CDR2 SASEGT.

The CDR3 DNA is TGCGCCAGCAGCCAAGGCCCGGGATTCTATAATTCACCCCTCCACTTT. It is translated as CASSQGPGFYNSPLHF. The chain has TRBV4-1 and TRBJ1-6; no definite D call. Germline V gene lookup returns CDR1 MGHRA and CDR2 YSYEKL. The CDR3 is 16 amino acids. The ends were cut back, 1 base at V and 3 bases at J, with 10 bases in the middle.

In the case of this clone: One junction end disagrees with the germline gene, perhaps due to a read error. CDR3 sequence reads: CASGLLINSYGYTF. CDR3 DNA sequence: TGTGCCAGCGGCTTGCTAATCAATTCCTATGGCTACACCTTC. The chain uses TRBV7-9 and TRBJ1-2; D gene unclear. This CDR3 contains 14 residues. Germline V gene data show CDR1 as SEHNR and CDR2 as FQNEAQ (reference sequence).

The rearrangement links TRBV19 to TRBJ2-2; D gene unclear. The V gene lost 8 bases and the J gene lost 5 bases, with 15 bases spanning the gap. The CDR3 spans 14 residues. CDR1 is LNHDA, CDR2 SQIVND, per germline (reference sequence). DNA for the CDR3: TGTGCCAGTTCTGGGCAGGCTGGGACCGGGGAGCTGTTTTTT. This sequence encodes CASSGQAGTGELFF. The variable domain in full, completed from reference TRBV19 and TRBJ2-2, reads DGGITQSPKYLFRKEGQNVTLSCEQNLNHDAMYWYRQDPGQGLRLIYYSQIVNDFQKGDIAEGYSVSREKKESFPLTVTSAQKNPTAFYLCASSGQAGTGELFFGEGSRLTVL.

This clone was picked up a small number of times. The chain couples TRBV4-1 to TRBJ1-1; D gene ambiguous. Germline V gene lookup returns CDR1 MGHRA and CDR2 YSYEKL. V was cut by 4 bases and J by 1 base, with 7 bases left in between. The CDR3 extends over 13 amino acids. The CDR3 nucleotides are TGCGCCAGCAGCCGTCAGAAGAACACTGAAGCTTTCTTT. Protein: CASSRQKNTEAFF.

V is TRBV5-1 and J is TRBJ2-1, with D maybe TRBD2 (6 bases). Per the germline V gene, CDR1 is SGHRS and CDR2 is YFSETQ. Trimming left V 3 bases short and J 9 bases short, with 13 bases between. The CDR3 loop spans 13 amino acids. CDR3 nucleotide sequence: TGCGCCAGCAGCTGGGACTCCCGGGGTGAGCAGTTCTTC. Translation gives CASSWDSRGEQFF.

This clone was seen only a few times. V gene TRBV19 combines with J gene TRBJ1-3; perhaps TRBD1 as D (5 bases). V was shortened by 8 bases and J by 0 bases, with 11 bases between the two germline ends. The CDR3 runs to 14 residues. Germline CDR1 is LNHDA and CDR2 is SQIVND (reference sequence). The CDR3 sequence is CASCRGGSGNTIYF. For the CDR3, the DNA is TGTGCCAGTTGTCGGGGGGGCTCTGGAAACACCATATATTTT.

The chain recombines TRBV5-1 with TRBJ2-7; 10 bases are a match to TRBD2. The CDR3 spans 13 residues. V shed 5 bases, J shed 6 bases, and the junction held 5 bases outside the gene matches. The germline V gene encodes CDR1 SGHRS and CDR2 YFSETQ. CDR3 in amino acids: CASRPGLASEQYF. CDR3 DNA: TGCGCCAGCAGACCGGGACTAGCGTCCGAGCAGTACTTC.